This TCR beta chain was recorded in a study of blood T cells in healthy people across ages. Overall study context: Template switching recovered approximately one barcoded beta molecule for every two T cells. Study-level findings and limits: Leaving the PBMCs unsorted stopped any conclusive comparison of naive versus antigen-experienced cells.

PCR was performed a second time for 7 to 11 cycles using a sample-barcoded 5' primer and a J-beta primer mix. TCRdb redid the calling of the 5' RACE reads with MiXCR, one entry per CDR3 protein. Of over 950,000 distinct CDR3 sequences listed, 51% are singletons. Trimming removed 5 bases at V and 12 bases at J, with 20 bases between. Germline lookup yields CDR1 SGHTA and CDR2 FQGNSA. The CDR3 covers 14 residues. Sample donors were healthy Caucasian individuals that came from Russia, aged roughly 6 to 90. A few counts support this clonotype. Its specificity is unknown. The source material was blood. The TCR sequence derives from a woman aged 55 to 70 in good health. The gene calls are TRBV7-2 and TRBJ2-4, with TRBD2 as a possible D gene (6 bases). This CDR3 reads CASSSLGRGAGQYF. CDR3 DNA sequence: TGTGCCAGCAGCAGCTTGGGACGCGGGGCGGGTCAGTACTTC.